This TCR beta chain was identified during a study of blood T cell repertoires in COVID-19. In the study overall: Sites in the United States, Italy and Spain provided acute and convalescent COVID-19 samples. PBMCs, B-cell-depleted T cells, or T cells were the source of the cDNA or gDNA that made up the material.

As processed by the authors: Scientists estimated how many nucleated cells there were by amplifying reference gene primers. The data were produced by immunoSEQ multiplex PCR, yet TCRdb's version contains in-frame clones alone and is incomplete. V, J and clone size derive from that table, while D and trimming were established from the DNA sequence. The sample holds about 75,000 clones, less than 85% seen once. Germline V gives CDR1 SGDLS, CDR2 YYNGEE. After removal of 6 bases from V and 5 bases from J, the junction contained 7 bases not matched to a gene. The CDR3 runs 13 residues. On this clone: The sample contains more than one DNA sequence encoding this CDR3.

Material: peripheral blood. The chain employs TRBV9 and TRBJ2-5; TRBD2 matches 7 bases. The receptor was derived from a woman older than 75 with active or convalescent COVID-19. DNA of the CDR3: TGTGCCAGCAATGGGGGGGGTGGGGAGACCCAGTACTTC. Protein product: CASNGGGGETQYF.